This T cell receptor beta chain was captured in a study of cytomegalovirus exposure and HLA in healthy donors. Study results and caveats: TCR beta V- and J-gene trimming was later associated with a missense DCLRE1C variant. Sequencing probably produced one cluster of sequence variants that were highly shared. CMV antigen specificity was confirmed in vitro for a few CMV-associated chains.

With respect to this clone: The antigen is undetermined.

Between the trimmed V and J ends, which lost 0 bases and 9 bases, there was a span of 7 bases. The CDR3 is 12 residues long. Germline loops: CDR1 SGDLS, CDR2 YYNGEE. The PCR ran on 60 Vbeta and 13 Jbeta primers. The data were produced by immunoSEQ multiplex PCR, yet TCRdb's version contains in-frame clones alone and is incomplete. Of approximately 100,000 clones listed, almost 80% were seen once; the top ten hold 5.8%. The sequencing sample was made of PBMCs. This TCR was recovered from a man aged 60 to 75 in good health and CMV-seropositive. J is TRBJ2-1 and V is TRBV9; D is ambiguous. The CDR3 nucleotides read TGTGCCAGCAGCGTAGGGCATTCTGAGCAGTTCTTC. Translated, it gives CASSVGHSEQFF.